A selection of T cell receptor beta chains follows, all from one sample in a study of T cells after yellow fever vaccination. Via MiXCR, TCRdb re-called the 5' RACE reads, giving one row per CDR3 protein. Of just under 600,000 distinct CDR3 sequences in the sample, roughly 13% were seen once. The source material was PBMCs, sampled on the day of the yellow fever booster vaccination. The receptors originated from a man aged 25-45 years who received the YFV17D yellow fever vaccine. Both conserved end residues are part of each CDR3. D genes are given only for firm matches. Rows give clone size only sometimes, using once, few, many, or a class for an expanded clone.

d_gene: NA; j_gene: TRBJ2-4; abundance: many; v_gene: TRBV5-6; CDR3nt: TGTGCCAGCGCCCTGTCGGCCAAAAACATTCAGTACTTC; CDR3aa: CASALSAKNIQYF
d_gene: NA; j_gene: TRBJ1-1; abundance: NA; v_gene: TRBV19; CDR3nt: TGTGCCAGTGCATGGGTCCCAGGTCGAGGGATCACTGAAGCTTTCTTT; CDR3aa: CASAWVPGRGITEAFF
d_gene: NA; j_gene: TRBJ2-7; abundance: NA; v_gene: TRBV7-3; CDR3nt: TGTGCCAGCAGCTTAAGCCGACAGGACGAGCAGTACTTC; CDR3aa: CASSLSRQDEQYF
d_gene: NA; j_gene: TRBJ2-2; abundance: NA; v_gene: TRBV4-3; CDR3nt: TGCGCCAGCAGCCAGGGCGACGCCACCGGGGAGCTGTTTTTT; CDR3aa: CASSQGDATGELFF
d_gene: TRBD2; j_gene: TRBJ2-1; abundance: few; v_gene: TRBV10-3; CDR3nt: TGTGCCACCCTAGCGGGAGGCAATGAGCAGTTCTTC; CDR3aa: CATLAGGNEQFF
d_gene: NA; j_gene: TRBJ2-3; abundance: NA; v_gene: TRBV7-2; CDR3nt: TGTGCAGCTAAAGGGGCAGCAGATACGCAGTATTTT; CDR3aa: CAAKGAADTQYF
d_gene: NA; j_gene: TRBJ2-1; abundance: few; v_gene: TRBV7-9; CDR3nt: TGTGCCAGCAGCCACAGGGACGCCTTGACCTACAATGAGCAGTTCTTC; CDR3aa: CASSHRDALTYNEQFF
d_gene: NA; j_gene: TRBJ1-1; abundance: NA; v_gene: TRBV2; CDR3nt: TGTGCCAGCACCGAACGTCGGGGATTGGTTGAAGCTTTCTTT; CDR3aa: CASTERRGLVEAFF
d_gene: TRBD2; j_gene: TRBJ2-1; abundance: NA; v_gene: TRBV20-1; CDR3nt: TGCAGTGCCGGACTAGCGGGAGACGTTTCGGGGTCCTACAATGAGCAGTTCTTC; CDR3aa: CSAGLAGDVSGSYNEQFF
d_gene: NA; j_gene: TRBJ2-1; abundance: few; v_gene: TRBV12-3/TRBV12-4; CDR3nt: TGTGCCAGCAGGCCCCTACTAGCCCACGGTGAGCAGTTCTTC; CDR3aa: CASRPLLAHGEQFF
d_gene: NA; j_gene: TRBJ2-3; abundance: few; v_gene: TRBV15; CDR3nt: TGTGCCACCAGCAGAGGAGGAGGCAGCACAGATACGCAGTATTTT; CDR3aa: CATSRGGGSTDTQYF
d_gene: TRBD1; j_gene: TRBJ1-1; abundance: NA; v_gene: TRBV6-5; CDR3nt: TGTGCCAGCAGTTACAGGCAGGGGGCGTTGAACACTGAAGCTTTCTTT; CDR3aa: CASSYRQGALNTEAFF
d_gene: TRBD2; j_gene: TRBJ2-3; abundance: few; v_gene: TRBV2; CDR3nt: TGTGCCAGCAGTGTATGGCGTCCTAGCGGGAGTGGTAAAGGCACAGATACGCAGTATTTT; CDR3aa: CASSVWRPSGSGKGTDTQYF
d_gene: TRBD2; j_gene: TRBJ2-2; abundance: NA; v_gene: TRBV7-9; CDR3nt: TGTGCCAGCAACCTTAGCGGGAGGCACACCGGGGAGCTGTTTTTT; CDR3aa: CASNLSGRHTGELFF
d_gene: NA; j_gene: TRBJ1-2; abundance: NA; v_gene: TRBV20-1; CDR3nt: TGCAGTGCTAGAATCTCGGGGCCCGATGGCTACACCTTC; CDR3aa: CSARISGPDGYTF
d_gene: TRBD2; j_gene: TRBJ2-1; abundance: NA; v_gene: TRBV24-1; CDR3nt: TGTGCCACCGCTCTCGGGGGGGCTGGGGATGAGCAGTTCTTC; CDR3aa: CATALGGAGDEQFF
d_gene: NA; j_gene: TRBJ2-3; abundance: few; v_gene: TRBV9; CDR3nt: TGTGCCAGCAGCCTTCCGGAGGGTTTTGCAGATACGCAGTATTTT; CDR3aa: CASSLPEGFADTQYF
d_gene: NA; j_gene: TRBJ1-1; abundance: NA; v_gene: TRBV29-1; CDR3nt: TGCAGCTTCCTGACCGGGACAATGAACACTGAAGCTTTCTTT; CDR3aa: CSFLTGTMNTEAFF
d_gene: NA; j_gene: TRBJ2-2; abundance: NA; v_gene: TRBV20-1; CDR3nt: TGCAGTGCTTCGAGAAATTCGGCCGGGGAGCTGTTTTTT; CDR3aa: CSASRNSAGELFF
d_gene: NA; j_gene: TRBJ1-1; abundance: once; v_gene: TRBV7-9; CDR3nt: TGTGCCAGCAGCGCCTTGTTAGCAGAAGCTTTCTTT; CDR3aa: CASSALLAEAFF
d_gene: NA; j_gene: TRBJ2-3; abundance: NA; v_gene: TRBV6-5; CDR3nt: TGTGCCAGCAGATTAGGGGGGTCCACAGATACGCAGTATTTT; CDR3aa: CASRLGGSTDTQYF
d_gene: TRBD1; j_gene: TRBJ2-1; abundance: NA; v_gene: TRBV15; CDR3nt: TGTGCCACCGGGAACGACAGGGTCTACAATGAGCAGTTCTTC; CDR3aa: CATGNDRVYNEQFF
d_gene: TRBD2; j_gene: TRBJ2-7; abundance: few; v_gene: TRBV5-1; CDR3nt: TGCGCCAGCAGCTTGGAATCCAGCGGGAAGGTCTACGAGCAGTACTTC; CDR3aa: CASSLESSGKVYEQYF
d_gene: NA; j_gene: TRBJ2-1; abundance: NA; v_gene: TRBV29-1; CDR3nt: TGCAGCGTTGTTGGTGGCCCCGATGAGCAGTTCTTC; CDR3aa: CSVVGGPDEQFF
d_gene: NA; j_gene: TRBJ2-7; abundance: few; v_gene: TRBV6-2/TRBV6-3; CDR3nt: TGTGCCAGCAGTTACTCGGCCGCGGGAAACTCCTACGAGCAGTACTTC; CDR3aa: CASSYSAAGNSYEQYF
d_gene: NA; j_gene: TRBJ2-1; abundance: few; v_gene: TRBV4-2; CDR3nt: TGTGCCAGCAGCCAGGGACCACTTGAGCAGTTCTTC; CDR3aa: CASSQGPLEQFF
d_gene: NA; j_gene: TRBJ2-3; abundance: few; v_gene: TRBV13; CDR3nt: TGTGCCAGCAGCGATATAGATACGCAGTATTTT; CDR3aa: CASSDIDTQYF
d_gene: TRBD1; j_gene: TRBJ1-6; abundance: few; v_gene: TRBV30; CDR3nt: TGTGCCTGGAGTGCCGACAGGGGATCGGCCTCACCCCTCCACTTT; CDR3aa: CAWSADRGSASPLHF
d_gene: NA; j_gene: TRBJ1-1; abundance: few; v_gene: TRBV7-8; CDR3nt: TGTGCCAGCAGCTTTGCCTGGGGACAGAACACTGAAGCTTTCTTT; CDR3aa: CASSFAWGQNTEAFF
d_gene: NA; j_gene: TRBJ1-2; abundance: few; v_gene: TRBV6-6; CDR3nt: TGTGCCAGCGTCCCCAGCCATGACTATGGCTACACCTTC; CDR3aa: CASVPSHDYGYTF
d_gene: NA; j_gene: TRBJ2-7; abundance: few; v_gene: TRBV7-2; CDR3nt: TGTGCCAGCACCCCGACCTGGGGGTACGAGCAGTACTTC; CDR3aa: CASTPTWGYEQYF
d_gene: NA; j_gene: TRBJ2-5; abundance: few; v_gene: TRBV19; CDR3nt: TGTGCCAGTAGTATTAAGAGAACCAACCAAGAGACCCAGTACTTC; CDR3aa: CASSIKRTNQETQYF
d_gene: NA; j_gene: TRBJ1-1; abundance: NA; v_gene: TRBV20-1; CDR3nt: TGCAGTGCTAAAGGCCCGGGAGATGAAGCTTTCTTT; CDR3aa: CSAKGPGDEAFF
d_gene: TRBD1; j_gene: TRBJ1-1; abundance: NA; v_gene: TRBV6-6; CDR3nt: TGTGTAATCGATGGTCGCGTCGCCGAGGGTCCCGGACAGGCTCCCATGAACACTGAAGCTTTCTTT; CDR3aa: CVIDGRVAEGPGQAPMNTEAFF
d_gene: TRBD1; j_gene: TRBJ2-3; abundance: few; v_gene: TRBV7-2; CDR3nt: TGTGCAATCCCGGGACAGATAATAGATACGCAGTATTTT; CDR3aa: CAIPGQIIDTQYF
d_gene: NA; j_gene: TRBJ1-1; abundance: NA; v_gene: TRBV27; CDR3nt: TGTGCCAGCAGTTTATCAACCGGAGCTGGAACTGAAGCTTTCTTT; CDR3aa: CASSLSTGAGTEAFF
d_gene: NA; j_gene: TRBJ2-6; abundance: few; v_gene: TRBV9; CDR3nt: TGTGCCAGCAGCCCATCGGGACACCCGAGCTCTGGGGCCAACGTCCTGACTTTC; CDR3aa: CASSPSGHPSSGANVLTF
d_gene: TRBD2; j_gene: TRBJ2-5; abundance: NA; v_gene: TRBV20-1; CDR3nt: TGCAGTGCTAGAGATTACGCGGGAGGGTACCAAGAGACCCAGTACTTC; CDR3aa: CSARDYAGGYQETQYF
d_gene: TRBD1; j_gene: TRBJ1-6; abundance: few; v_gene: TRBV3-1; CDR3nt: TGTGCCAGTGGAGAGGTAGCCGGGACAGGGGATTCACCCCTCCACTTT; CDR3aa: CASGEVAGTGDSPLHF
d_gene: TRBD2; j_gene: TRBJ2-7; abundance: NA; v_gene: TRBV20-1; CDR3nt: TGCAGTGCTAGAGTCGGGACTAGCGGGCTCTACGAGCAGTACTTC; CDR3aa: CSARVGTSGLYEQYF
d_gene: NA; j_gene: TRBJ1-5; abundance: NA; v_gene: TRBV29-1; CDR3nt: TGCAGCGTTGATCGGACAGCCGGGGTCGGCAATCAGCCCCAGCATTTT; CDR3aa: CSVDRTAGVGNQPQHF
d_gene: NA; j_gene: TRBJ2-2; abundance: few; v_gene: TRBV19; CDR3nt: TGTGCCAGTAGTATAGTGGACGGGAGTACTAAAAGGGAGCTGTTTTTT; CDR3aa: CASSIVDGSTKRELFF
d_gene: TRBD1; j_gene: TRBJ1-1; abundance: NA; v_gene: TRBV11-2; CDR3nt: TGTGCCAGCAGCTTAGGTTGGACAGGGGGCTTTCTTACTGAAGCTTTCTTT; CDR3aa: CASSLGWTGGFLTEAFF
d_gene: NA; j_gene: TRBJ2-7; abundance: few; v_gene: TRBV29-1; CDR3nt: TGCAGCGTTAAGTACAGCTCCTACGAGCAGTACTTC; CDR3aa: CSVKYSSYEQYF
d_gene: NA; j_gene: TRBJ2-1; abundance: NA; v_gene: TRBV15; CDR3nt: TGTGCCACCAGCAGAGATACTCTCGTCTCCTACAATGAGCAGTTCTTC; CDR3aa: CATSRDTLVSYNEQFF
d_gene: TRBD2; j_gene: TRBJ2-1; abundance: few; v_gene: TRBV20-1; CDR3nt: TGCAGTGCTAGAAGTTCGGGGGGTCTACTCTACAATGAGCAGTTCTTC; CDR3aa: CSARSSGGLLYNEQFF
d_gene: TRBD1; j_gene: TRBJ2-7; abundance: few; v_gene: TRBV6-1; CDR3nt: TGTGCCAGCAGAACTACAGGGGTTTTATACGAGCAGTACTTC; CDR3aa: CASRTTGVLYEQYF
d_gene: TRBD1; j_gene: TRBJ1-6; abundance: NA; v_gene: TRBV5-6; CDR3nt: TGTGCCAGCAGCCACAGGACAGGGGGGAGAAATTCACCCCTCCACTTT; CDR3aa: CASSHRTGGRNSPLHF
d_gene: NA; j_gene: TRBJ2-1; abundance: NA; v_gene: TRBV5-1; CDR3nt: TGCGCCAGCAGCTTGGATAGCTCCAACAATGAGCAGTTCTTC; CDR3aa: CASSLDSSNNEQFF
d_gene: NA; j_gene: TRBJ2-3; abundance: NA; v_gene: TRBV29-1; CDR3nt: TGCAGCGTTGAAACCTGGGATGGGGATACGCAGTATTTT; CDR3aa: CSVETWDGDTQYF